This TCR beta chain was recorded in a study of PD-1 blockade in classical Hodgkin lymphoma. The method was immunoSEQ multiplex PCR; TCRdb's version includes in-frame clones alone and lacks a portion of them. The sample carries approximately 13,000 clones, about four fifths recorded once. In every patient, relapse followed autologous stem cell transplantation, while exposure to brentuximab vedotin differed. The CDR3 spans 14 residues. The germline CDR1 and CDR2 sequences are MNHEY and SMNVEV (reference sequence). Trimming shortened V by 3 bases and J by 4 bases, and 13 bases separated the two germline ends.

The source was peripheral blood mononuclear cells (PBMCs), collected at baseline. This receptor was identified in a human donor with classical Hodgkin lymphoma. The chain is built from TRBV27 and TRBJ2-7; no firm D call. The CDR3 sequence is CASSFLPHGYEQYF. The CDR3 DNA sequence: TGTGCCAGCAGTTTCTTGCCTCATGGGTACGAGCAGTACTTC.